This section outlines one T cell receptor (beta chain) sequence together with its context. Germline V gene data show CDR1 as SGHVS and CDR2 as FNYEAQ. There are 15 residues in the CDR3. With 5 bases removed from V and 5 bases from J, the gap between germline ends came to 18 bases. This sample is drawn from a study of control samples from healthy donors and cancer patients. The table came from immunoSEQ multiplex PCR; TCRdb's copy has only in-frame clones and leaves some out. This sample has tens of thousands of clones, with 80% to 90% found just once. This TCR derives from a woman between 40 and 55 years old with lung cancer. The sequenced sample consisted of PBMCs. The chain combines TRBV7-6 with TRBJ2-5; D is possibly TRBD2 (5 bases). CDR3 sequence: CASSQRTLRRETQYF. The CDR3 DNA reads TGTGCCAGCAGCCAGCGGACCCTAAGGCGGGAGACCCAGTACTTC.